This is a list of T cell receptor beta chains from one sample in a study of T cells after yellow fever vaccination. MiXCR, applied by TCRdb to the 5' RACE reads, yields one record per CDR3 protein. This table has about 350,000 distinct CDR3 sequences, 11% appearing once. Sequencing was performed on PBMCs, taken on the day of the first yellow fever vaccination. These receptors all come from a man aged 18 to 35 who received the YFV17D yellow fever vaccine. CDR3s include the opening cysteine and the closing phenylalanine or tryptophan. D genes are given only for firm matches. The size field is filled for only some rows; it gives once, few, many or a size class.

cdr3_length | d_call | j_call | clone_size | v_call | cdr3_aa | cdr3_nt
18 | NA | TRBJ1-1 | NA | TRBV5-6 | CASSFTGGSVGMSTEAFF | TGTGCCAGCAGCTTCACCGGTGGATCGGTGGGGATGAGCACTGAAGCTTTCTTT
18 | TRBD2 | TRBJ2-7 | few | TRBV5-1 | CASSYSKILAGLSYEQYF | TGCGCCAGCAGCTACAGTAAGATTCTAGCGGGGCTCTCCTACGAGCAGTACTTC
16 | NA | TRBJ2-1 | few | TRBV10-3 | CAISESGKGSYNEQFF | TGTGCCATCAGTGAGTCAGGGAAGGGGTCCTACAATGAGCAGTTCTTC
12 | NA | TRBJ2-3 | few | TRBV7-2 | CASSPSIDTQYF | TGTGCCAGCAGCCCCTCGATAGATACGCAGTATTTT
14 | NA | TRBJ2-3 | few | TRBV20-1 | CSARDWGEADTQYF | TGCAGTGCTAGAGATTGGGGGGAGGCAGATACGCAGTATTTT
14 | TRBD1 | TRBJ1-5 | few | TRBV6-2/TRBV6-3 | CANTGTVSNQPQHF | TGTGCCAACACCGGGACAGTTAGCAATCAGCCCCAGCATTTT
15 | NA | TRBJ2-1 | NA | TRBV7-9 | CASSSLNTGYGEQFF | TGTGCCAGCAGCTCCTTAAACACAGGGTACGGTGAGCAGTTCTTC
12 | TRBD1 | TRBJ2-7 | NA | TRBV29-1 | CSVGQGKDEQYF | TGCAGCGTAGGACAGGGGAAGGACGAGCAGTACTTC
18 | TRBD1 | TRBJ1-3 | NA | TRBV5-1 | CASSWEQGSTVSGNTIYF | TGCGCCAGCAGCTGGGAACAGGGGTCGACTGTCTCTGGAAACACCATATATTTT
15 | NA | TRBJ2-3 | few | TRBV5-4 | CASSLPGTSTDTQYF | TGTGCCAGCAGCTTGCCAGGGACTAGCACAGATACGCAGTATTTT
14 | NA | TRBJ1-5 | NA | TRBV15 | CATRKRGRDQPQHF | TGTGCCACCAGAAAGCGGGGAAGGGATCAGCCCCAGCATTTT
14 | NA | TRBJ1-1 | NA | TRBV27 | CASIGWAMNTEAFF | TGTGCCAGCATCGGGTGGGCAATGAACACTGAAGCTTTCTTT
16 | NA | TRBJ1-1 | NA | TRBV4-1 | CASSPERYGRNTEAFF | TGCGCCAGCAGCCCAGAGCGCTATGGGCGGAACACTGAAGCTTTCTTT
18 | NA | TRBJ2-2 | few | TRBV5-4 | CASTGNIYDRSNTGELFF | TGTGCCAGCACCGGGAACATCTACGACAGATCGAACACCGGGGAGCTGTTTTTT
16 | TRBD1 | TRBJ1-6 | NA | TRBV11-2 | CASSLGLQGSSSPLHF | TGTGCCAGCAGCTTAGGTCTACAGGGGAGTAGTTCACCCCTCCACTTT
16 | NA | TRBJ2-2 | many | TRBV7-3 | CASSVIGGGNTGELFF | TGTGCCAGCAGCGTCATAGGAGGGGGGAACACCGGGGAGCTGTTTTTT
16 | TRBD1 | TRBJ1-5 | NA | TRBV20-1 | CSASRQGAHSNQPQHF | TGCAGTGCTAGCCGACAGGGGGCGCATAGCAATCAGCCCCAGCATTTT
15 | NA | TRBJ1-5 | few | TRBV7-2 | CASSLVAQVNQPQHF | TGTGCCAGCAGCTTAGTTGCGCAGGTCAATCAGCCCCAGCATTTT
16 | TRBD1 | TRBJ1-5 | NA | TRBV7-6 | CASSAQGGPSNQPQHF | TGTGCCAGCAGCGCACAGGGGGGACCGAGCAATCAGCCCCAGCATTTT
13 | TRBD1 | TRBJ1-1 | NA | TRBV18 | CASSWTGATEAFF | TGTGCCAGCTCCTGGACAGGGGCCACTGAAGCTTTCTTT
16 | NA | TRBJ2-2 | NA | TRBV20-1 | CSARDPKGDNTGELFF | TGCAGTGCTAGAGATCCTAAGGGGGACAACACCGGGGAGCTGTTTTTT
13 | NA | TRBJ2-1 | few | TRBV30 | CACPGGVYNEQFF | TGTGCCTGTCCTGGCGGTGTATACAATGAGCAGTTCTTC
13 | NA | TRBJ2-2 | NA | TRBV7-3 | CASSLMGYGELFF | TGTGCCAGCAGCTTAATGGGTTACGGGGAGCTGTTTTTT
15 | TRBD1 | TRBJ2-3 | NA | TRBV7-3 | CASSYGTGGTDTQYF | TGTGCCAGCAGCTACGGGACAGGAGGCACAGATACGCAGTATTTT
13 | TRBD1 | TRBJ2-1 | few | TRBV6-1 | CASNGQGGNEQFF | TGTGCCAGCAATGGACAGGGAGGCAATGAGCAGTTCTTC
14 | NA | TRBJ2-5 | few | TRBV3-1 | CASSQDGMDETQYF | TGTGCCAGCAGCCAAGATGGTATGGACGAGACCCAGTACTTC
15 | TRBD1 | TRBJ2-7 | NA | TRBV19 | CASSSRQGGLYEQYF | TGTGCCAGTAGTTCCCGACAGGGGGGACTCTACGAGCAGTACTTC
14 | TRBD1 | TRBJ2-7 | few | TRBV5-1 | CASSGTGDRYEQYF | TGCGCCAGCAGCGGGACAGGAGATCGCTACGAGCAGTACTTC
15 | NA | TRBJ1-1 | many | TRBV9 | CASSVDGLSGTEAFF | TGTGCCAGCAGCGTAGATGGCCTATCAGGCACTGAAGCTTTCTTT
13 | NA | TRBJ1-5 | NA | TRBV27 | CASSFGGEQPQHF | TGTGCCAGCAGTTTCGGGGGTGAACAGCCCCAGCATTTT
14 | NA | TRBJ1-6 | NA | TRBV5-6 | CASSPVDRYSPLHF | TGTGCCAGCAGCCCGGTGGACAGATATTCACCCCTCCACTTT
17 | NA | TRBJ2-2 | many | TRBV5-6 | CASSLEVRGPNTGELFF | TGTGCCAGCAGCTTGGAGGTCAGGGGCCCGAACACCGGGGAGCTGTTTTTT
17 | TRBD2 | TRBJ2-3 | NA | TRBV6-5 | CASSYSSAGEYTDTQYF | TGTGCCAGCAGTTACTCATCAGCGGGGGAGTACACAGATACGCAGTATTTT
16 | TRBD1 | TRBJ1-6 | few | TRBV4-2 | CASSQGQPTYNSPLHF | TGTGCCAGCAGTCAGGGACAGCCAACCTATAATTCACCCCTCCACTTT
15 | TRBD2 | TRBJ2-1 | few | TRBV20-1 | CSARDLAVSYNEQFF | TGCAGTGCTAGAGATCTAGCGGTCTCCTACAATGAGCAGTTCTTC
14 | TRBD1 | TRBJ1-1 | few | TRBV29-1 | CSASSTGSGTEAFF | TGCAGCGCCAGCTCGACAGGGTCGGGCACTGAAGCTTTCTTT
13 | NA | TRBJ2-3 | NA | TRBV6-5 | CASSYSTVNTQYF | TGTGCCAGCAGTTACTCGACAGTCAATACGCAGTATTTT
21 | NA | TRBJ1-4 | NA | TRBV11-1 | CASSSPPPAPMQAATNEKLFF | TGTGCCAGCAGCTCGCCGCCCCCCGCTCCAATGCAGGCTGCAACTAATGAAAAACTGTTTTTT
14 | NA | TRBJ2-5 | few | TRBV7-9 | CASSLAQGQETQYF | TGTGCCAGCAGCTTAGCGCAGGGACAAGAGACCCAGTACTTC
13 | NA | TRBJ1-6 | few | TRBV7-2 | CASSPGGHSPLHF | TGTGCCAGCAGCCCCGGGGGACATTCACCCCTCCACTTT
15 | TRBD2 | TRBJ2-2 | NA | TRBV4-3 | CASSQSGGRGGELFF | TGCGCCAGCAGCCAAAGCGGGGGGAGAGGCGGGGAGCTGTTTTTT
16 | NA | TRBJ2-3 | few | TRBV5-1 | CASSLAKGQGPHTQYF | TGCGCCAGCAGCTTGGCCAAGGGACAAGGTCCCCATACGCAGTATTTT
15 | TRBD1 | TRBJ2-7 | few | TRBV29-1 | CSVGDRDRGIYEQYF | TGCAGCGTTGGGGACCGGGACAGGGGGATCTACGAGCAGTACTTC
14 | TRBD1 | TRBJ2-2 | NA | TRBV4-2 | CASSPSQGQGELFF | TGTGCCAGCAGCCCCTCACAGGGGCAAGGGGAGCTGTTTTTT
16 | NA | TRBJ2-4 | NA | TRBV4-1 | CASSQGQILAKNIQYF | TGCGCCAGCAGCCAAGGACAGATCCTAGCCAAAAACATTCAGTACTTC
14 | TRBD1 | TRBJ1-3 | few | TRBV7-4 | CASSGTALGNTIYF | TGTGCCAGCAGTGGGACAGCTTTAGGAAACACCATATATTTT
14 | NA | TRBJ2-5 | many | TRBV7-9 | CASNRGGYQETQYF | TGTGCCAGCAACCGGGGAGGTTACCAAGAGACCCAGTACTTC